The 14 T cell receptor beta chains below come from one sample, sequenced in a study of shared clonotypes between healthy human individuals (dated by TCRdb to the early 2020s). Library generation was performed with the immunoSEQ multiplex PCR assay. This immuneACCESS table, as held by TCRdb, lists in-frame sequences with V and J called but not all clones. Of the missing ones, under half trace to an unresolved V gene in checked studies; the others have no known cause. This sample is represented by about 590,000 clones; around 95% of them were singletons. The ten largest account for 0.11% of the sample. CD8 naive samples consisted of CD45RO-negative cells that were positively selected for CCR7, yielding a CD45RA+CCR7+ population without TemRA cells. The sequenced sample was naive CD8+ T cells sorted from blood. In the paper's terms, the cell subset or site label means: CD45RA+CCR7+. These receptors were obtained from a woman in her 30s in good health.

The chain links TRBV7-9 to TRBJ2-7, with TRBD1 as a possible D gene (6 bases). The CDR3 runs to 14 residues. The germline V gene has CDR1 SEHNR and CDR2 FQNEAQ (reference sequence). Trimming left V 5 bases short and J 7 bases short, with 18 bases between. CDR3 region: CASSPPIGGREQYF. The CDR3 DNA reads as TGTGCCAGCAGCCCCCCGATAGGGGGTAGAGAGCAGTACTTC.

The chain carries TRBV7-9 and TRBJ2-2; D gene unclear. V gave up 1 base and J gave up 8 bases, with 8 bases separating them. Germline lookup yields CDR1 SEHNR and CDR2 FQNEAQ (reference sequence). The CDR3 contains 13 residues. The CDR3 DNA is TGTGCCAGCAGCTTAGTAGGAGCGGGGGAGCTGTTTTTT. Translating gives CASSLVGAGELFF.

The CDR3 sequence is CSVEALAGYYEQYF. In nucleotides, the CDR3 is TGCAGCGTTGAAGCTCTAGCGGGGTACTACGAGCAGTACTTC. The rearrangement links TRBV29-1 to TRBJ2-7; TRBD2 matches at 9 bases. Germline V gene lookup returns CDR1 SQVTM and CDR2 ANQGSEA. The CDR3 contains 14 residues. The trim removed 1 base at V and 3 bases at J, leaving 4 bases unmatched.

The rearrangement uses TRBV27 and TRBJ1-1; D possibly corresponds to TRBD1 (6 bases). The CDR3 is 13 residues long. Germline loops: CDR1 MNHEY, CDR2 SMNVEV (reference sequence). The ends were cut back, 4 bases at V and 6 bases at J, with 12 bases in the middle. The CDR3 loop is CASSWLQGSEAFF. For the CDR3, the DNA is TGTGCCAGCAGTTGGCTCCAGGGGTCTGAAGCTTTCTTT.

The chain couples TRBV21-1 to TRBJ2-3. TRBV21-1 is deemed a pseudogene. CDR3 length: 14 amino acids. In nucleotides, the CDR3 is TGTGCCAGCAGCAAAGCACCCTTCACAGATACGCAGTATTTT. Translating it yields CASSKAPFTDTQYF.

The genes are TRBV28 and TRBJ1-5; a possible D gene is TRBD1 (5 bases). The CDR3 contains 17 residues. CDR1 MDHEN and CDR2 SYDVKM come from the germline V gene. The V end was cut by 3 bases, the J end by 5 bases, with 20 bases between. The CDR3 DNA reads TGTGCCAGCAGTTTTGTACTGCGGGGCAGATCATATCAGCCCCAGCATTTT. This translates into CASSFVLRGRSYQPQHF.

The genes are TRBV27 and TRBJ2-7; weak D call: TRBD1 (6 bases). The V gene's germline CDR1 is MNHEY and CDR2 SMNVEV (reference sequence). Trimming shortened V by 4 bases and J by 6 bases, and 10 bases separated the two germline ends. There are 12 residues in the CDR3. The CDR3 DNA reads as TGTGCCAGCAGTTCCAGGGGTTTCGAGCAGTACTTC. Translated: CASSSRGFEQYF.

This chain uses TRBV7-6 with TRBJ2-3; unclear D gene. The V end lost 5 bases, the J end lost 7 bases, and 10 bases lay between the germline ends. CDR3 length: 12 amino acids. Germline CDR1 is SGHVS and CDR2 is FNYEAQ. The CDR3 bases are TGTGCCAGCAGCCCCCTCGAGAATACGCAGTATTTT. Protein product: CASSPLENTQYF.

The chain links TRBV6-5 to TRBJ1-1; 11 bases align to TRBD1. The CDR3 consists of 14 residues. V gave up 2 bases and J gave up 6 bases; unmatched junction bases: 2. Per germline, CDR1 MNHEY and CDR2 SVGAGI. CDR3 amino acids: CASSYGTGGSEAFF. The CDR3 nucleotides read TGTGCCAGCAGTTACGGGACAGGGGGTTCTGAAGCTTTCTTT.

This clone was picked up one time. The rearrangement links TRBV5-1 to TRBJ2-7; D gene uncertain. V was pared by 1 base and J by 2 bases, with 13 bases between. The CDR3 runs to 15 residues. Germline V lookup: CDR1 SGHRS, CDR2 YFSETQ. The CDR3 nucleotides read TGCGCCAGCAGCTTGCATCAGGACCCCACCTACGAGCAGTACTTC. Translating gives CASSLHQDPTYEQYF.

The V and J genes are TRBV10-1 and TRBJ2-5; 11 bases match TRBD2. Germline CDR1 WNHNN, CDR2 SYGVQD (reference sequence). Trimming took 1 base from V and 0 from J; bases not matched to a gene: 4. This CDR3 has 17 residues. CDR3 amino acids: CASSEFRTSGYQETQYF. For the CDR3, the DNA is TGCGCCAGCAGTGAGTTTCGGACTAGCGGGTACCAAGAGACCCAGTACTTC.

This chain joins TRBV7-2 and TRBJ2-5; no reliable D call. Gene TRBJ2-7 matches the end of the DNA better, so the J call may be wrong. Germline V CDR1 and CDR2: SGHTA, FQGNSA. This CDR3 has 13 residues. The CDR3 protein is CASSFFGSYEQYF. Here the CDR3 DNA reads TGTGCCAGCAGCTTTTTCGGCTCCTACGAGCAGTACTTC.

The chain is built from TRBV9 and TRBJ2-7; 8 positions match TRBD2. With V trimmed by 3 bases and J by 5 bases, 16 bases remained unmatched. CDR3 size: 17 residues. Germline V CDR1 and CDR2: SGDLS, YYNGEE. This CDR3 is CASSASGTSQATHEQYF. DNA of the CDR3: TGTGCCAGCAGCGCTTCAGGGACTAGTCAGGCAACCCACGAGCAGTACTTC. The variable domain in full, completed from reference TRBV9 and TRBJ2-7, reads DSGVTQTPKHLITATGQRVTLRCSPRSGDLSVYWYQQSLDQGLQFLIQYYNGEERAKGNILERFSAQQFPDLHSELNLSSLELGDSALYFCASSASGTSQATHEQYFGPGTRLTVT.

This chain uses TRBV6-5 with TRBJ2-1; D is unresolved. V dropped 2 bases and J dropped 3 bases, with 5 bases sitting between them. CDR1 is MNHEY and CDR2 is SVGAGI in the germline V gene. This CDR3 contains 13 residues. The CDR3 coding sequence is TGTGCCAGCAGTTACGGGAACTACAATGAGCAGTTCTTC. This translates into CASSYGNYNEQFF.